The present entry profiles one T cell receptor beta chain with its context. The germline V gene has CDR1 GTSNPN and CDR2 SVGIG (reference sequence). The V segment lost 8 bases and the J segment 7 bases; nucleotides outside the gene matches: 11. The CDR3 has 13 residues. The entry originates in a study of control samples from healthy donors and cancer patients. Assay: immunoSEQ multiplex PCR; the TCRdb copy retains only in-frame clones and omits some. The sample contains about 130,000 clones, 90% of which appear only once. Sequenced: blood. The V gene is TRBV30, the J gene TRBJ1-5; 7 bases match TRBD1. The TCR was taken from a man aged 18 to 30 in good health. CDR3 sequence reads: CATKQGPGQPQHF. As DNA, the CDR3 is TGTGCCACGAAACAGGGGCCGGGCCAGCCCCAGCATTTT.